This is a list of T cell receptor beta chains from one sample in a study of identical twins. Via MiXCR, TCRdb re-called the 5' RACE reads, giving one row per CDR3 protein. Of about 250,000 distinct CDR3 sequences listed, more than 12% were seen once; the top ten hold 7% to 9.5%. The sequenced material came from memory (CD45RO+) T cells sorted from blood. The origin of the receptors is a woman younger than 35 in good health. CDR3s include the opening cysteine and the closing phenylalanine or tryptophan. Each record gives: J gene, V gene, clone size, D gene, CDR3 protein, CDR3 DNA. The D gene is left open where the match is weak. For some rows the clone size is stated as once, few or many, or as a class when expanded; others skip it.

j_gene: TRBJ2-3; v_gene: TRBV3-1; abundance: .; d_gene: TRBD2; CDR3aa: CASSHSGVPDTQYF; CDR3nt: TGTGCCAGCAGCCATAGCGGGGTGCCAGATACGCAGTATTTT
j_gene: TRBJ1-5; v_gene: TRBV6-1; abundance: .; d_gene: TRBD1; CDR3aa: CASSDRTGAYQPQHF; CDR3nt: TGTGCCAGCAGTGACCGAACAGGGGCCTATCAGCCCCAGCATTTT
j_gene: TRBJ2-7; v_gene: TRBV23-1; abundance: .; d_gene: .; CDR3aa: CASSQSEVKEQYF; CDR3nt: TGCGCCAGCAGTCAATCTGAGGTCAAGGAGCAGTACTTC
j_gene: TRBJ1-5; v_gene: TRBV12-3/TRBV12-4; abundance: .; d_gene: .; CDR3aa: CASTLSGQPQHF; CDR3nt: TGTGCCAGCACCCTTTCTGGCCAGCCCCAGCATTTT
j_gene: TRBJ1-4; v_gene: TRBV7-2; abundance: .; d_gene: .; CDR3aa: CASSLGGSNEKLFF; CDR3nt: TGTGCCAGCAGCTTAGGGGGGTCTAATGAAAAACTGTTTTTT
j_gene: TRBJ2-7; v_gene: TRBV30; abundance: few; d_gene: .; CDR3aa: CARPASRSYEQYF; CDR3nt: TGTGCCAGGCCGGCCAGCCGGTCCTACGAGCAGTACTTC
j_gene: TRBJ2-2; v_gene: TRBV6-1; abundance: few; d_gene: TRBD2; CDR3aa: CAGRLAGGMSGELFF; CDR3nt: TGTGCCGGTAGACTAGCGGGGGGTATGAGCGGGGAGCTGTTTTTT
j_gene: TRBJ2-7; v_gene: TRBV12-3/TRBV12-4; abundance: many; d_gene: TRBD2; CDR3aa: CASSLTTSPTYEQYF; CDR3nt: TGTGCCAGCAGTTTAACGACTAGCCCGACCTACGAGCAGTACTTC
j_gene: TRBJ1-5; v_gene: TRBV7-2; abundance: many; d_gene: TRBD1; CDR3aa: CASSRQGSNQPQHF; CDR3nt: TGTGCCAGCAGCCGACAGGGGAGCAATCAGCCCCAGCATTTT
j_gene: TRBJ1-2; v_gene: TRBV6-1; abundance: .; d_gene: TRBD1; CDR3aa: CASSEALDRGLGYTF; CDR3nt: TGTGCCAGCAGTGAAGCGCTGGACAGGGGGCTGGGCTACACCTTC
j_gene: TRBJ2-7; v_gene: TRBV12-3/TRBV12-4; abundance: .; d_gene: TRBD1; CDR3aa: CASSFGQGVSQYF; CDR3nt: TGTGCCAGCAGTTTTGGGCAGGGGGTGTCGCAGTACTTC
j_gene: TRBJ1-5; v_gene: TRBV11-2; abundance: .; d_gene: .; CDR3aa: CASSQEDQPQHF; CDR3nt: TGTGCCAGCAGCCAGGAGGATCAGCCCCAGCATTTT
j_gene: TRBJ2-4; v_gene: TRBV12-3/TRBV12-4; abundance: few; d_gene: .; CDR3aa: CASRYGVTNIQYF; CDR3nt: TGTGCCAGCAGGTACGGAGTAACCAACATTCAGTACTTC
j_gene: TRBJ2-1; v_gene: TRBV6-5; abundance: once; d_gene: .; CDR3aa: CASSSRGAGAYNEQFF; CDR3nt: TGTGCCAGCAGTTCGCGCGGGGCCGGGGCCTACAATGAGCAGTTCTTC
j_gene: TRBJ2-2; v_gene: TRBV6-5; abundance: .; d_gene: .; CDR3aa: CASSYGQYTGELFF; CDR3nt: TGTGCCAGCAGTTACGGACAGTACACCGGGGAGCTGTTTTTT
j_gene: TRBJ2-1; v_gene: TRBV5-1; abundance: .; d_gene: .; CDR3aa: CASSQGSASQQFF; CDR3nt: TGCGCCAGCAGCCAGGGGTCCGCTTCGCAGCAGTTCTTC
j_gene: TRBJ2-2; v_gene: TRBV11-2; abundance: .; d_gene: TRBD2; CDR3aa: CASSSTGTSGRKNTGELFF; CDR3nt: TGTGCCAGCAGCTCAACCGGGACTAGCGGGAGAAAAAACACCGGGGAGCTGTTTTTT
j_gene: TRBJ1-4; v_gene: TRBV13; abundance: many; d_gene: TRBD1; CDR3aa: CASSFKDRRNEKLFF; CDR3nt: TGTGCCAGCAGCTTTAAGGACAGGAGAAATGAAAAACTGTTTTTT
j_gene: TRBJ2-4; v_gene: TRBV20-1; abundance: .; d_gene: .; CDR3aa: CSALGLGRNIQYF; CDR3nt: TGCAGTGCTCTCGGATTAGGCAGAAACATTCAGTACTTC
j_gene: TRBJ2-7; v_gene: TRBV11-1; abundance: few; d_gene: .; CDR3aa: CASSLDGFEQYF; CDR3nt: TGTGCCAGCAGCTTAGACGGGTTCGAGCAGTACTTC
j_gene: TRBJ2-2; v_gene: TRBV18; abundance: .; d_gene: .; CDR3aa: CASSSNSFTGELFF; CDR3nt: TGTGCCAGCTCATCTAATAGTTTCACCGGGGAGCTGTTTTTT
j_gene: TRBJ2-1; v_gene: TRBV20-1; abundance: .; d_gene: .; CDR3aa: CSALAPGHLGNEQFF; CDR3nt: TGCAGTGCTCTTGCCCCGGGACACCTGGGCAATGAGCAGTTCTTC
j_gene: TRBJ1-2; v_gene: TRBV6-1; abundance: .; d_gene: TRBD1; CDR3aa: CASNEGANYGYTF; CDR3nt: TGTGCCAGCAACGAGGGGGCGAACTATGGCTACACCTTC
j_gene: TRBJ2-1; v_gene: TRBV20-1; abundance: many; d_gene: TRBD2; CDR3aa: CSAISGRDYNEQFF; CDR3nt: TGCAGTGCTATTAGCGGGAGGGATTACAATGAGCAGTTCTTC
j_gene: TRBJ2-1; v_gene: TRBV9; abundance: few; d_gene: .; CDR3aa: CASSVLGAYNEQFF; CDR3nt: TGTGCCAGCAGCGTATTGGGAGCTTACAATGAGCAGTTCTTC
j_gene: TRBJ1-6; v_gene: TRBV18; abundance: few; d_gene: .; CDR3aa: CASSPSAWTANSPLHF; CDR3nt: TGTGCCAGCTCACCCTCCGCCTGGACAGCAAATTCACCCCTCCACTTT
j_gene: TRBJ2-2; v_gene: TRBV7-8; abundance: .; d_gene: .; CDR3aa: CASARPGTGELFF; CDR3nt: TGTGCCAGCGCCAGACCCGGCACCGGGGAGCTGTTTTTT
j_gene: TRBJ2-7; v_gene: TRBV15; abundance: .; d_gene: TRBD1; CDR3aa: CATSRDTGTGYEQYF; CDR3nt: TGTGCCACCAGCAGAGATACCGGGACAGGGTACGAGCAGTACTTC
j_gene: TRBJ2-5; v_gene: TRBV7-2; abundance: few; d_gene: .; CDR3aa: CASSLTTKETQYF; CDR3nt: TGTGCCAGCAGCTTAACAACGAAAGAGACCCAGTACTTC
j_gene: TRBJ2-7; v_gene: TRBV25-1; abundance: few; d_gene: .; CDR3aa: CASSGTGRGTYEQYF; CDR3nt: TGTGCCAGCAGTGGAACGGGACGGGGGACCTACGAGCAGTACTTC
j_gene: TRBJ2-1; v_gene: TRBV7-2; abundance: .; d_gene: TRBD2; CDR3aa: CARAERELDEQFF; CDR3nt: TGTGCCAGGGCCGAGCGGGAGCTGGATGAGCAGTTCTTC
j_gene: TRBJ1-2; v_gene: TRBV6-1; abundance: .; d_gene: .; CDR3aa: CASTGRDRDNYGYTF; CDR3nt: TGTGCCAGCACTGGTCGGGACCGAGATAACTATGGCTACACCTTC
j_gene: TRBJ1-4; v_gene: TRBV20-1; abundance: .; d_gene: TRBD1; CDR3aa: CSARGQGWTNEKLFF; CDR3nt: TGCAGTGCTAGAGGACAGGGGTGGACTAATGAAAAACTGTTTTTT
j_gene: TRBJ2-5; v_gene: TRBV13; abundance: .; d_gene: TRBD1; CDR3aa: CASSPTGVETQYF; CDR3nt: TGTGCCAGCAGCCCGACAGGGGTCGAGACCCAGTACTTC
j_gene: TRBJ2-7; v_gene: TRBV3-1; abundance: .; d_gene: .; CDR3aa: CASSQEAVNGEQYF; CDR3nt: TGTGCCAGCAGCCAAGAAGCAGTTAATGGCGAGCAGTACTTC
j_gene: TRBJ2-1; v_gene: TRBV12-3/TRBV12-4; abundance: .; d_gene: .; CDR3aa: CASSPWPGGSSYNEQFF; CDR3nt: TGTGCCAGCAGCCCCTGGCCGGGGGGCAGCTCCTACAATGAGCAGTTCTTC
j_gene: TRBJ1-5; v_gene: TRBV6-1; abundance: .; d_gene: .; CDR3aa: CASRPGANQPQHF; CDR3nt: TGTGCCAGCAGGCCCGGGGCGAATCAGCCCCAGCATTTT
j_gene: TRBJ1-1; v_gene: TRBV5-1; abundance: .; d_gene: .; CDR3aa: CASSRGNMRPEAFF; CDR3nt: TGCGCCAGCAGCCGGGGAAACATGAGGCCTGAAGCTTTCTTT
j_gene: TRBJ2-2; v_gene: TRBV15; abundance: few; d_gene: .; CDR3aa: CATSPRGNTGELFF; CDR3nt: TGTGCCACCAGCCCCAGGGGGAACACCGGGGAGCTGTTTTTT
j_gene: TRBJ2-1; v_gene: TRBV7-7; abundance: few; d_gene: TRBD2; CDR3aa: CASSSLSSGTWNEQFF; CDR3nt: TGTGCCAGCAGCTCTCTGTCTAGCGGGACATGGAATGAGCAGTTCTTC
j_gene: TRBJ2-3; v_gene: TRBV7-2; abundance: .; d_gene: .; CDR3aa: CASSSVRVDTQYF; CDR3nt: TGTGCCAGCAGCTCAGTACGTGTAGATACGCAGTATTTT
j_gene: TRBJ2-5; v_gene: TRBV27; abundance: few; d_gene: .; CDR3aa: CASSPRQLLETQYF; CDR3nt: TGTGCCAGCAGCCCCCGACAGCTGCTAGAGACCCAGTACTTC
j_gene: TRBJ2-7; v_gene: TRBV7-2; abundance: .; d_gene: .; CDR3aa: CASSLNPGSRTIEQYF; CDR3nt: TGTGCCAGCAGCTTAAACCCGGGGTCTAGGACTATCGAGCAGTACTTC
j_gene: TRBJ2-4; v_gene: TRBV7-2; abundance: few; d_gene: .; CDR3aa: CASSSRQFVKNIQYF; CDR3nt: TGTGCCAGCAGCTCTAGGCAATTCGTCAAAAACATTCAGTACTTC
j_gene: TRBJ2-5; v_gene: TRBV20-1; abundance: few; d_gene: TRBD1; CDR3aa: CSARKTGGETQYF; CDR3nt: TGCAGTGCTAGGAAAACAGGGGGAGAGACCCAGTACTTC
j_gene: TRBJ2-7; v_gene: TRBV5-1; abundance: .; d_gene: TRBD1; CDR3aa: CASSSNGQGYEQYF; CDR3nt: TGCGCCAGCAGCTCAAACGGACAGGGCTACGAGCAGTACTTC
j_gene: TRBJ2-1; v_gene: TRBV29-1; abundance: many; d_gene: TRBD2; CDR3aa: CSESSGGDNEQFF; CDR3nt: TGCAGCGAGTCTAGCGGAGGGGACAATGAGCAGTTCTTC
j_gene: TRBJ2-7; v_gene: TRBV9; abundance: .; d_gene: TRBD1; CDR3aa: CASSVDAGGMYEQYF; CDR3nt: TGTGCCAGCAGCGTAGATGCAGGGGGCATGTACGAGCAGTACTTC
j_gene: TRBJ2-5; v_gene: TRBV5-1; abundance: many; d_gene: .; CDR3aa: CASSLVEETQYF; CDR3nt: TGCGCCAGCAGCTTGGTTGAAGAGACCCAGTACTTC
j_gene: TRBJ2-7; v_gene: TRBV7-2; abundance: few; d_gene: .; CDR3aa: CASSQGLGRTYEQYF; CDR3nt: TGTGCCAGCAGCCAAGGTCTGGGTAGGACCTACGAGCAGTACTTC
j_gene: TRBJ1-2; v_gene: TRBV10-2; abundance: once; d_gene: TRBD1; CDR3aa: CASSGGQGQDGYTF; CDR3nt: TGCGCCAGCAGTGGGGGTCAAGGACAGGATGGCTACACCTTC
j_gene: TRBJ2-5; v_gene: TRBV20-1; abundance: few; d_gene: .; CDR3aa: CSPSTPGSETQYF; CDR3nt: TGCAGTCCCTCCACCCCCGGTAGTGAGACCCAGTACTTC
j_gene: TRBJ2-3; v_gene: TRBV20-1; abundance: .; d_gene: TRBD2; CDR3aa: CSAPTSGSTDTQYF; CDR3nt: TGCAGTGCTCCGACTAGCGGAAGCACAGATACGCAGTATTTT
j_gene: TRBJ2-1; v_gene: TRBV29-1; abundance: many; d_gene: .; CDR3aa: CSVGRQGWANEQFF; CDR3nt: TGCAGCGTTGGTCGTCAGGGGTGGGCCAATGAGCAGTTCTTC
j_gene: TRBJ1-1; v_gene: TRBV6-1; abundance: few; d_gene: .; CDR3aa: CASKEDSPNTEAFF; CDR3nt: TGTGCCAGCAAAGAAGACAGCCCGAACACTGAAGCTTTCTTT